A single sample is the source of the 10 T cell receptor beta chains below, sequenced in a study of T cell responses to AZD1222 COVID-19 vaccine. Sequenced by immunoSEQ multiplex PCR; TCRdb stores in-frame clones only, minus some. The table shows 150,000 to 200,000 clones, with 75% to 90% occurring only once. Source: peripheral blood, taken on day 0 of AZD1222 vaccination. All receptors derive from an adult in good health.

This rearrangement joins TRBV30 to TRBJ1-6, with D perhaps matching TRBD1 (6 bases). Germline CDR1 and CDR2: GTSNPN and SVGIG (reference sequence). The V and J ends lost 4 bases and 7 bases respectively, with 11 bases between them. This CDR3 comprises 13 residues. In DNA, the CDR3 is TGTGCCTGGAACCGACAGGAAAATTCACCCCTCCACTTT. Protein sequence: CAWNRQENSPLHF.

This chain uses TRBV21-1 with TRBJ1-2. TRBV21-1 is labeled a pseudogene. This CDR3 comprises 16 residues. The CDR3 DNA reads TGTGCCAGCAGCAAAAGGTCGACGGGAACTAACTATGGCTACACCTTC. It specifies CASSKRSTGTNYGYTF.

This clone occurred once. This chain connects TRBV30 to TRBJ2-3; D is perhaps TRBD1 or TRBD2 (6 bases each). The CDR3 extends over 14 amino acids. With 3 bases removed from V and 4 bases from J, the gap between germline ends came to 14 bases. Per the germline V gene, CDR1 is GTSNPN and CDR2 is SVGIG (reference sequence). CDR3 region: CAWRGGRAADTQYF. Written as DNA, the CDR3 is TGTGCCTGGAGGGGGGGCAGGGCTGCAGATACGCAGTATTTT.

This chain's CDR3 is CASSLALLSSYNSPLHF. The DNA for the CDR3 is TGTGCCAGCAGCTTAGCTTTACTGAGCTCCTATAATTCACCCCTCCACTTT. The chain joins TRBV7-8 to TRBJ1-6; D not certain. The CDR3 sequence is 17 residues long. V lost 0 bases, J lost 0 bases, and 9 bases lay in between. The V gene's germline CDR1 is SGHVS and CDR2 FQNEAQ.

The chain joins TRBV18 to TRBJ2-7; TRBD2 agrees at 9 bases. Trimming at V came to 9 bases and at J to 6 bases, leaving 6 bases not matched to a gene. The CDR3 contains 12 residues. Germline V gene lookup returns CDR1 KGHSH and CDR2 LQKENI. CDR3 nucleotides: TGTGCCAGTAGCGGGAGTAACAGCGAGCAGTACTTC. This translates into CASSGSNSEQYF.

CDR3 sequence (DNA): TGCAGTGCTAACCCGAACACTGAAGCTTTCTTT. This gives the protein CSANPNTEAFF. The rearrangement links TRBV20-1 to TRBJ1-1, with D unclear. Germline V gene data show CDR1 as DFQATT and CDR2 as SNEGSKA (reference sequence). The CDR3 has 11 amino acids. V dropped 4 bases and J dropped 1 base, with 4 bases sitting between them.

Concerning this clone itself: The junction and the germline gene differ at one end; a read error may be behind it. The chain couples TRBV7-2 to TRBJ2-7; 7 bases match TRBD1. This CDR3 is 12 amino acids long. Germline CDR1 is SGHTA and CDR2 is FQGNSA. This chain's CDR3 is CASSFSLGGASF. The DNA for the CDR3 is TGTGCCAGCAGCTTCTCTTTAGGGGGCGCTTCTTTC.

In DNA, the CDR3 is TGTGCCAGCAGATCGGGTCAGACTATTTACGAGCAGTACTTC. Residues: CASRSGQTIYEQYF. The chain carries TRBV27 and TRBJ2-7; D perhaps matches TRBD2 (5 bases). The V end was cut by 6 bases, the J end by 4 bases, with 16 bases between. CDR3 length equals 14 residues. Germline CDR1 and CDR2: MNHEY and SMNVEV (reference sequence).

V and J are TRBV3-1 (or the pseudogene TRBV3-2) and TRBJ2-2; D might be TRBD2 (6 bases). The CDR3 is made up of 18 amino acids. Germline assignment: CDR1 LGHDT and CDR2 YNNKEL (reference sequence). The germline V and J ends were trimmed by 8 bases and 4 bases, with 26 bases remaining between them. DNA of the CDR3: TGTGCCAGCGCCCTTTTTGGATGGGGCGGGGTAATCACCGGGGAGCTGTTTTTT. This gives the protein CASALFGWGGVITGELFF.

The rearrangement uses TRBV18 and TRBJ1-5; TRBD1 aligns across 8 bases. Germline V gives CDR1 KGHSH, CDR2 LQKENI. The V and J ends lost 3 bases and 6 bases, in that order; junction bases with no gene match: 1. This CDR3 is built from 13 residues. CDR3 sequence reads: CASSPTGAQPQHF. CDR3 nucleotides: TGTGCCAGCTCACCGACAGGGGCTCAGCCCCAGCATTTT.